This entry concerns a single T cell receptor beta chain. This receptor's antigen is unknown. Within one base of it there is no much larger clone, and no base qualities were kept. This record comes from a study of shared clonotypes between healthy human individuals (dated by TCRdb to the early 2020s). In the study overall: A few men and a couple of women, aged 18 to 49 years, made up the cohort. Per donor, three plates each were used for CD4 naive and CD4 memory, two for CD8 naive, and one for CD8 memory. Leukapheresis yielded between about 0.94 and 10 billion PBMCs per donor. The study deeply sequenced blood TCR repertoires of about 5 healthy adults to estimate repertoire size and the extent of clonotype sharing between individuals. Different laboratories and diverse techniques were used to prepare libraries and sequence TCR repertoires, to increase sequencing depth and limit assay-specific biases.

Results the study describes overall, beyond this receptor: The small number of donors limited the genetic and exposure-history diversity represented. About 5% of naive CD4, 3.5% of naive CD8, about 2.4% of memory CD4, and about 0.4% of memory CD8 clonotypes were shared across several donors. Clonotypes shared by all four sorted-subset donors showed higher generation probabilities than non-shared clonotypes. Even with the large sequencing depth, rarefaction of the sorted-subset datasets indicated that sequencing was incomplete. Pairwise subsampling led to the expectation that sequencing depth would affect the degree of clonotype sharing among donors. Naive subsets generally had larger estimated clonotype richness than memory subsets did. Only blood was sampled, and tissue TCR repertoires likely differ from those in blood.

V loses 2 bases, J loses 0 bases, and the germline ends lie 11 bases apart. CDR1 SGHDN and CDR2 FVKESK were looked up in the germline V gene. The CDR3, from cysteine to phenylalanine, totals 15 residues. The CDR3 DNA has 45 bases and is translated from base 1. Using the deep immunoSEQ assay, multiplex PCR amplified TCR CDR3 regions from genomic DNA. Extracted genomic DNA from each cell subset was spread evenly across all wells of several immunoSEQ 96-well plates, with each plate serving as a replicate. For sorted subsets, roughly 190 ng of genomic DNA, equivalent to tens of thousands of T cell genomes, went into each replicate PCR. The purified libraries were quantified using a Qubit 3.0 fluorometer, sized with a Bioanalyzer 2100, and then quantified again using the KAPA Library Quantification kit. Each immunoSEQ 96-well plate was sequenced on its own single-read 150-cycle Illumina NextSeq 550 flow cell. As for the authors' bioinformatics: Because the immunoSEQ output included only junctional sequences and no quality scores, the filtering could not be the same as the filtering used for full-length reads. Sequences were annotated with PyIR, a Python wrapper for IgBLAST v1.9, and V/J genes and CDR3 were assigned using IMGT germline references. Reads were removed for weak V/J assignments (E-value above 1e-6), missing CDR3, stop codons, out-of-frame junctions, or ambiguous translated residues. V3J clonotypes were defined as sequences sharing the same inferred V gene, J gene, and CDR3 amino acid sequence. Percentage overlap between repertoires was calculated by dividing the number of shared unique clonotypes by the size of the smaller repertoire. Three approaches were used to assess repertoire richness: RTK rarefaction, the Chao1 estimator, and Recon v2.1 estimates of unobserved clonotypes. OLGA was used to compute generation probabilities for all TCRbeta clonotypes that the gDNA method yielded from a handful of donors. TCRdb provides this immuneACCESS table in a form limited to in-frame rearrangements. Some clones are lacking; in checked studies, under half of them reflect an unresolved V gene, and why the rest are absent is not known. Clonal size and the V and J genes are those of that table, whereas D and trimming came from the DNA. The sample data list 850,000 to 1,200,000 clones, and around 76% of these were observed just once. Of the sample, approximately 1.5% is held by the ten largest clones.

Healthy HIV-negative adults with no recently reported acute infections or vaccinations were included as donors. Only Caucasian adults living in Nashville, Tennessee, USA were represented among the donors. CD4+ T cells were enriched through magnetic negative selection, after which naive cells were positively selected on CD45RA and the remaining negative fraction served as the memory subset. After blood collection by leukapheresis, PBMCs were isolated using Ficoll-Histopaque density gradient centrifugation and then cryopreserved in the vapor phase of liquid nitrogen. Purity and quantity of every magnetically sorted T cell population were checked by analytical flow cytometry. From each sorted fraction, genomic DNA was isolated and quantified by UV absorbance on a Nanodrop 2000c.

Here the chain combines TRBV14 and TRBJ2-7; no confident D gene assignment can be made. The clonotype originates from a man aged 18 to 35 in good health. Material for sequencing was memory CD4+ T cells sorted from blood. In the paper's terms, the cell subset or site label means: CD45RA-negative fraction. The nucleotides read TGTGCCAGCAGCCAATTCCAGCCGAGCTCCTACGAGCAGTACTTC. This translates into CASSQFQPSSYEQYF.